The clone carrying this TCR beta chain was detected a few times. Its antigen is still unknown. The sample originates from a study of T-cell memory formation after mild COVID-19. Study context: The study found TCR clusters largely donor specific.

There are 15 residues in the CDR3. CDR1 is MNHEY, CDR2 SMNVEV, per germline (reference sequence). The junction had 6 bases not matched to a gene; V was cut back by 5 bases and J by 4 bases. General study results and limits: Second-wave clones with a day 37 peak had unconfirmed SARS-CoV-2 specificity.

TCRdb fed the 5' RACE reads into MiXCR, producing one record per CDR3 protein. The sample consists of 90,000 to 130,000 distinct CDR3 sequences, 15% to 20% of them appearing once. Material: PBMCs or a T cell subset sorted from them (not recorded which). This clonotype was sampled from a man younger than 35 who had mild COVID-19 (a few samples of this study predate the infection). Cell type and time point are not known. The chain combines TRBV27 with TRBJ2-1, with TRBD1 matching over 9 bases. CDR3 DNA: TGTGCCAGCAGTCCCCTCGGGACAGGGTACAATGAGCAGTTCTTC. It is translated as CASSPLGTGYNEQFF.